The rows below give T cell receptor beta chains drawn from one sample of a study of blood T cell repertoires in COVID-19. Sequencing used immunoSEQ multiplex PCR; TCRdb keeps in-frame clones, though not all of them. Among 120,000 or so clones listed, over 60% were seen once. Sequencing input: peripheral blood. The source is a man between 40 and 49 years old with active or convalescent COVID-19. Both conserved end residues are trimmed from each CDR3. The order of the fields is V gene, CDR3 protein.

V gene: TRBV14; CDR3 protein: ASSRLTGRSEAF
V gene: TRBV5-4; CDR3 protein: ASSSHRDMGWQY
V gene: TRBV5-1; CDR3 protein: ASSPGPNQPQH
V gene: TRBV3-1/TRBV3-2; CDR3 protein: TSSQNPGTGYEQY
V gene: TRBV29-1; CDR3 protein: SVAAGKIETQY
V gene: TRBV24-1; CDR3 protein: ATSDLASGGTDTQY
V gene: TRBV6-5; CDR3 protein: ASSPGGGTEAF
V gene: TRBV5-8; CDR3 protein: ASSFRGPGGNTEAF
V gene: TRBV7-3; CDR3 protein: ASSPLSGAGELF
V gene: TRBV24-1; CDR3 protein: ATSDSYLYAGNEQF
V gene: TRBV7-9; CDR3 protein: ASSYPSGTVNYEQY